The 9 T cell receptor beta chains in this list originate from one sample, sequenced in a study of persistence of HIV-infected CD4 T cells. Their antigens remain unidentified. The libraries were made with immunoSEQ version 4 in survey mode. Profiling relied on immunoSEQ multiplex PCR, and the TCRdb table lists in-frame clones only, not all of them. The data show about 25,000 clones, with over 65% seen just once and about 1.8% held by the top ten. Cells were stimulated with overlapping HIV-1 Gag 15-mer peptides. Responding CD4+ T cells were sorted by upregulation of both CD40 ligand and CD69. This sample comprised CD4+ T cells sorted from PBMCs after roughly 20-hour stimulation, obtained from a patient who received antiretroviral therapy. The receptors were sampled from an adult man with HIV who was CMV-seropositive.

This clone was recorded once. The V and J genes are TRBV24-1 and TRBJ2-7, with D perhaps assigned TRBD1 or TRBD2 (5 bases each). Trimming took 4 bases from V and 5 from J, leaving 14 bases between them. CDR1 and CDR2 from the germline V gene are KGHDR and SFDVKD. This CDR3 spans 14 amino acids. The CDR3 DNA follows: TGTGCCACCAGTGAATCCGGGGCGTCCAACGAGCAGTACTTC. Translating gives CATSESGASNEQYF.

The chain carries TRBV6-5 and TRBJ1-1; no definite D call. Germline CDR1 is MNHEY and CDR2 is SVGAGI. The CDR3 has 14 amino acids. With 5 bases removed from V and 1 base from J, the gap between germline ends came to 11 bases. The CDR3 sequence is CASSPSTPNTEAFF. CDR3 nucleotide sequence: TGTGCCAGCAGTCCCTCGACACCGAACACTGAAGCTTTCTTT.

This chain joins TRBV6-5 and TRBJ2-2; a weak D match, TRBD2 (5 bases). V was clipped by 6 bases and J by 2 bases, with 7 bases between them. CDR3 length: 13 amino acids. Germline CDR1 and CDR2: MNHEY and SVGAGI. The DNA of the CDR3 is TGTGCCAGCAGACTAGAAAACACCGGGGAGCTGTTTTTT. Translating it yields CASRLENTGELFF.

In this sample, this clone turned up a few times. This sequence joins TRBV2 and TRBJ1-6; D might be TRBD1 (5 bases). The ends were cut back, 9 bases at V and 6 bases at J, with 15 bases in the middle. This CDR3 has 14 residues. Germline V gene sequence: CDR1 SNHLY, CDR2 FYNNEI. The CDR3 protein is CARPQVNPNSPLHF. In nucleotides, the CDR3 is TGTGCCAGACCACAGGTCAACCCTAATTCACCCCTCCACTTT.

The DNA for the CDR3 is TGCGCCAGCAGCTTGGCAGGGACGGGGGATACAGATACGCAGTATTTT. Its protein product is CASSLAGTGDTDTQYF. V and J are TRBV5-1 and TRBJ2-3, with D perhaps matching TRBD2 (6 bases). The V gene's germline CDR1 is SGHRS and CDR2 YFSETQ. CDR3 length: 16 amino acids. V lost 0 bases and J lost 3, with 14 bases in between.

This chain joins TRBV29-1 and TRBJ2-3; a weak D match, TRBD2 (5 bases). V dropped 7 bases and J dropped 3 bases, with 17 bases sitting between them. Germline V gene data show CDR1 as SQVTM and CDR2 as ANQGSEA. The CDR3 consists of 14 residues. CDR3 DNA: TGCAGCGCCGCCCCCAACGGGGATACAGATACGCAGTATTTT. Its translation: CSAAPNGDTDTQYF.

CDR3 in DNA: TGTGCCGGGGGCGGGCGGGCCACCGGGGAGCTGTTTTTT. Its translation is CAGGGRATGELFF. The V call is TRBV28, the J call TRBJ2-2, with D possibly being TRBD1 (6 bases). Germline CDR1 is MDHEN and CDR2 is SYDVKM. Deletions cut 11 bases from V and 4 bases from J, with 14 bases between. The CDR3 runs 13 residues.

This rearrangement joins TRBV6-4 to TRBJ2-1; 13 bases are shared with TRBD2. The CDR3 is made up of 15 amino acids. From germline, CDR1 is MRHNA and CDR2 SNTAGT. Trimming cost V 4 bases and J 6 bases; bases outside gene matches: 3. As DNA, the CDR3 is TGTGCCAGCAGTGTACTAGCGGGGGGGCTCAATGAGCAGTTCTTC. It encodes CASSVLAGGLNEQFF.

This chain uses TRBV7-2 with TRBJ2-5; perhaps TRBD2 as D (5 bases). The length of the CDR3 is 14 residues. V was cut by 4 bases and J by 4 bases, with 13 bases left in between. Per the germline V gene, CDR1 is SGHTA and CDR2 is FQGNSA. CDR3 in amino acids: CASSSEGGRETQYF. In DNA form, the CDR3 reads TGTGCCAGCAGCTCCGAAGGAGGTCGAGAGACCCAGTACTTC.